This T cell receptor beta chain originates from a study of CD8+ T cells in alopecia areata. Extraction of RNA preceded its reverse transcription into cDNA, which served as the sequencing template. Some clones are missing from TCRdb's copy, which holds only in-frame ones; the method was immunoSEQ multiplex PCR. The sample includes 120,000 to 150,000 clones, 40% to 50% of them seen just once. Germline CDR1 is SGHAT and CDR2 is FQDESV (reference sequence). This CDR3 contains 13 residues. J gave up 10 bases and V 5 bases, and 6 bases lay outside the gene matches. The sequencing input was CD4+ T cells sorted from blood. The chain carries TRBV11-1 and TRBJ2-1; 9 nucleotides match TRBD1. This receptor was obtained from a human donor with alopecia areata. DNA for the CDR3: TGTGCCAGCAGCCCCGGGACAGGGAGGGAGCAGTTCTTC. Translated, it gives CASSPGTGREQFF.